This entry lists 31 T cell receptor beta chains sequenced from one sample in a study of blood T cell repertoires in COVID-19. Some clones are missing from TCRdb's copy, which holds only in-frame ones; the method was immunoSEQ multiplex PCR. The repertoire holds about 69,000 clones, with about four fifths as singletons. Source material: peripheral blood. These receptors all come from a human donor in a cohort sampled during active COVID-19.

This chain joins TRBV10-3 and TRBJ2-3; the match to TRBD2 covers 7 bases. J was trimmed by 4 bases and V by 3 bases; bases with no gene match: 10. CDR3 size: 16 residues. The germline CDR1 and CDR2 sequences are ENHRY and SYGVKD. As DNA, the CDR3 is TGTGCCATCAGTGAACCTGCGGGAGTAACCCCAGATACGCAGTATTTT. Residues: CAISEPAGVTPDTQYF.

CDR3 nucleotide sequence: TGTGCCAGCAGTCCCGGGGGGGGCAGGGTATACGAGCAGTACTTC. Translating it yields CASSPGGGRVYEQYF. The V and J genes are TRBV28 and TRBJ2-7, with 8 positions matching TRBD2. Trimming took 5 bases from V and 4 from J; bases not matched to a gene: 10. CDR1 and CDR2 from the germline V gene are MDHEN and SYDVKM. This CDR3 has 15 amino acids.

This chain connects TRBV15 to TRBJ2-7; 8 bases are a match to TRBD2. The CDR3 runs 12 residues. Per the germline V gene, CDR1 is LNHNV and CDR2 is YYDKDF (reference sequence). V shed 5 bases and J 9 bases; nucleotides not matched to a gene: 6. The chain's CDR3 is CATSSGGVRQYF. Written as DNA, the CDR3 is TGTGCCACCAGCTCGGGGGGGGTAAGGCAGTACTTC.

This clone was observed a single time. The J gene is TRBJ2-1, the V gene TRBV7-2, with 10 bases aligning to TRBD2. The CDR3 sequence is 15 residues long. V dropped 5 bases and J dropped 10; count of bases not matched to a gene: 11. Germline values: CDR1 SGHTA, CDR2 FQGNSA. Here the CDR3 DNA reads TGTGCCAGCAGCGGCCGGACTAGCGGACCCCTGGAGCAGTTCTTC. Its translation: CASSGRTSGPLEQFF.

The chain has TRBV19 and TRBJ2-7; weak D call: TRBD1 (6 bases). This CDR3 has 14 residues. Germline V CDR1 and CDR2: LNHDA, SQIVND (reference sequence). Trimming took off 3 bases at V and 3 bases at J, with 12 bases between the two ends. CDR3 protein: CASSITGIGYEQYF. As DNA, the CDR3 is TGTGCCAGTAGTATTACAGGGATCGGCTACGAGCAGTACTTC.

The rearrangement links TRBV5-4 to TRBJ2-5; 7 bases match TRBD1. The V and J ends lost 3 bases and 2 bases, in that order; junction bases with no gene match: 7. In germline, CDR1 is SGHNT, CDR2 YYREEE (reference sequence). CDR3 length: 15 amino acids. CDR3 protein: CASSWAIRGQETQYF. DNA of the CDR3: TGTGCCAGCAGCTGGGCGATCAGGGGGCAAGAGACCCAGTACTTC.

The chain is built from TRBV3-1 (or the pseudogene TRBV3-2) and TRBJ2-1; D might be TRBD2 (6 bases). The CDR3 consists of 17 residues. Trimming left V 0 bases short and J 3 bases short, with 15 bases between. The germline gives CDR1 LGHDT, CDR2 YNNKEL (reference sequence). The CDR3 DNA is TGTGCCAGCAGCCAAGATGAACGGGACTGGTTCTACAATGAGCAGTTCTTC. As protein: CASSQDERDWFYNEQFF.

The rearrangement joins TRBV30 to TRBJ2-3; D is uncertain. Germline CDR1 reads GTSNPN; CDR2 reads SVGIG (reference sequence). The length of the CDR3 is 17 residues. With 0 bases removed from V and 0 bases from J, the gap between germline ends came to 16 bases. CDR3 in DNA: TGTGCCTGGAGTGTACAGTCACGATTAGATAGCACAGATACGCAGTATTTT. Protein: CAWSVQSRLDSTDTQYF.

A single count supports this clone. The J gene is TRBJ2-7, the V gene TRBV5-4, with 12 bases matching TRBD2. This CDR3 spans 16 amino acids. Trimming at V came to 4 bases and at J to 3 bases, leaving 8 bases not matched to a gene. CDR1 and CDR2 (germline): SGHNT, YYREEE (reference sequence). DNA for the CDR3: TGTGCCAGCAGCCCATCGACTAGCGGGAGACTCTACGAGCAGTACTTC. The encoded protein is CASSPSTSGRLYEQYF.

V and J are TRBV7-9 and TRBJ2-7, with 11 bases identical to TRBD2. CDR3 length: 14 residues. Germline V gene data show CDR1 as SEHNR and CDR2 as FQNEAQ (reference sequence). The V gene end was trimmed by 6 bases and the J gene end by 6 bases; junction bases not matched to a gene: 7. CDR3 coding DNA: TGTGCCAGCAGGCCCGAAGGGACTAGCGGCGAGCAGTACTTC. Translated, it gives CASRPEGTSGEQYF.

This clone was seen ten or more times. The rearrangement joins TRBV7-9 to TRBJ1-4; D call uncertain. CDR1 is SEHNR, CDR2 FQNEAQ, per germline (reference sequence). V was cut by 1 base and J by 8 bases, with 14 bases left in between. This CDR3 has 15 residues. The CDR3 bases are TGTGCCAGCAGCTTAGATTTAGGGTCGGGGGAAAAACTGTTTTTT. This encodes CASSLDLGSGEKLFF.

V usage is TRBV6-5 and J usage is TRBJ1-2; no definite D call. The CDR3 runs 12 residues. In germline, CDR1 is MNHEY, CDR2 SVGAGI. Trimming removed 4 bases from V and 2 bases from J, with 5 bases in between. CDR3 nucleotide sequence: TGTGCCAGCAGTTCACAGAACTATGGCTACACCTTC. Translation: CASSSQNYGYTF.

This chain joins TRBV7-2 and TRBJ2-1; 9 nucleotides agree with TRBD2. The germline CDR1 and CDR2 sequences are SGHTA and FQGNSA. V lost 7 bases to trimming and J lost 7 bases; unmatched junction nucleotides: 11. CDR3 length equals 15 residues. In nucleotides, the CDR3 is TGTGCCAGCAAAAATAGCGGGAGAAGAGGGAATGAGCAGTTCTTC. It codes for CASKNSGRRGNEQFF.

This clone was observed a handful of times. This sequence joins TRBV7-9 and TRBJ1-6; no definite D call. In germline, CDR1 is SEHNR, CDR2 FQNEAQ (reference sequence). Trimming took off 3 bases at V and 9 bases at J, with 12 bases between the two ends. This CDR3 is 14 amino acids long. The CDR3 loop reads CASSLLDPGSPLHF. The DNA of the CDR3 is TGTGCCAGCAGCTTGTTAGATCCGGGTTCACCCCTCCACTTT. Drawing the rest from reference TRBV7-9 and TRBJ1-6, the complete variable domain is DTGVSQNPRHKITKRGQNVTFRCDPISEHNRLYWYRQTLGQGPEFLTYFQNEAQLEKSRLLSDRFSAERPKGSFSTLEIQRTEQGDSAMYLCASSLLDPGSPLHFGNGTRLTVT.

This sequence joins TRBV27 and TRBJ1-4, with TRBD1 identical over 7 bases. The CDR3 consists of 15 residues. CDR1 and CDR2 from the germline V gene are MNHEY and SMNVEV (reference sequence). The ends lost 5 bases at V and 0 bases at J; junction bases unmatched: 3. The CDR3 spells CASSPGQTTNEKLFF. The CDR3 nucleotides read TGTGCCAGCAGTCCGGGACAGACAACTAATGAAAAACTGTTTTTT. Variable domain in full (rest from reference TRBV27 and TRBJ1-4): EAQVTQNPRYLITVTGKKLTVTCSQNMNHEYMSWYRQDPGLGLRQIYYSMNVEVTDKGDVPEGYKVSRKEKRNFPLILESPSPNQTSLYFCASSPGQTTNEKLFFGSGTQLSVL.

The rearrangement joins TRBV5-8 to TRBJ2-6; 8 bases map to TRBD1. The trim removed 2 bases at V and 2 bases at J, leaving 6 bases unmatched. This CDR3 spans 17 amino acids. From germline, CDR1 is SGHTS and CDR2 YDEGEE. The CDR3 coding sequence is TGTGCCAGCAGCTTCCGGACAGGGTCCGCTGGGGCCAACGTCCTGACTTTC. Its protein product is CASSFRTGSAGANVLTF.

At least ten counts were recorded for this clone. CDR3 protein: CASSPPLRNIQYF. DNA for the CDR3: TGTGCCAGCAGTCCCCCACTCCGAAACATTCAGTACTTC. The rearrangement links TRBV6-5 to TRBJ2-4; D remains unclear. The ends were cut back, 5 bases at V and 6 bases at J, with 11 bases in the middle. Germline CDR1 and CDR2: MNHEY and SVGAGI. The CDR3 sequence is 13 residues long.

This chain joins TRBV7-9 and TRBJ2-7; D may be TRBD1 (5 bases). The V end lost 4 bases, the J end lost 2 bases, and 9 bases lay between the germline ends. The V gene's germline CDR1 is SEHNR and CDR2 FQNEAQ (reference sequence). The CDR3 is 13 amino acids. The CDR3, as DNA: TGTGCCAGCAGCTCCAGGGCCGCCTACGAGCAGTACTTC. Translating gives CASSSRAAYEQYF.

The genes are TRBV2 and TRBJ1-1; 7 positions agree with TRBD1. The trim removed 2 bases at V and 4 bases at J, leaving 1 base unmatched. The CDR3 has 13 amino acids. CDR1 and CDR2 from the germline V gene are SNHLY and FYNNEI. CDR3 DNA sequence: TGTGCCAGCAGTGAAAGGGGGCCCACTGAAGCTTTCTTT. Amino acid sequence: CASSERGPTEAFF.

The rearrangement joins TRBV28 to TRBJ1-1; TRBD1 matches at 8 bases. V lost 7 bases, J lost 9 bases, and 7 bases stayed unmatched. The germline CDR1 and CDR2 sequences are MDHEN and SYDVKM. This CDR3 has 12 amino acids. CDR3 sequence reads: CASNEGQGKAFF. The CDR3 DNA sequence: TGTGCCAGCAACGAAGGACAGGGAAAAGCTTTCTTT.

At least ten counts were recorded for this clone. This chain joins TRBV9 and TRBJ2-1; weak D call: TRBD2 (6 bases). The germline V and J ends were trimmed by 0 bases and 3 bases, with 10 bases remaining between them. CDR1 is SGDLS and CDR2 is YYNGEE in the germline V gene. This CDR3 is 15 amino acids long. The CDR3 nucleotides read TGTGCCAGCAGCGTAGGCCTAGCGCACTACAATGAGCAGTTCTTC. Amino acids: CASSVGLAHYNEQFF.

This clone was detected ten times or more. The chain combines TRBV4-2 with TRBJ2-1; maybe TRBD1 (6 bases). This CDR3 is 15 amino acids long. V was clipped by 0 bases and J by 5 bases, with 11 bases between them. Germline V lookup: CDR1 LGHNA, CDR2 YNFKEQ. Here the CDR3 DNA reads TGTGCCAGCAGCCAAGAGTGGGACATAGACAATGAGCAGTTCTTC. It encodes CASSQEWDIDNEQFF.

A word on this clone: At one boundary the junction diverges from the germline segment, which might be a read error. The V gene is TRBV6-1, the J gene TRBJ1-4, with D possibly TRBD1 on 5 matching bases. The CDR3 extends over 14 amino acids. CDR1 is MNHNS and CDR2 is SASEGT in the germline V gene. This chain's CDR3 is CASREGAGGEKLFF. The CDR3 region has the DNA TGTGCCAGCAGAGAAGGGGCGGGAGGTGAAAAACTGTTTTTT.

V is TRBV6-1 and J is TRBJ1-5; the D is unclear. Germline V CDR1 and CDR2: MNHNS, SASEGT. Trimming cost V 2 bases and J 7 bases, with 15 bases left between them. The CDR3 runs to 15 residues. DNA for the CDR3: TGTGCCAGCAGTGAAAGAGGGATCTCGGGCCAGCCCCAGCATTTT. Translating gives CASSERGISGQPQHF.

The rearrangement uses TRBV6-5 and TRBJ1-5; 8 nucleotides line up with TRBD1. J was trimmed by 10 bases and V by 6 bases; bases with no gene match: 5. The germline V gene has CDR1 MNHEY and CDR2 SVGAGI. The CDR3 runs to 12 residues. The CDR3 region is CASSYAGGPQHF. The CDR3 DNA follows: TGTGCCAGCAGCTACGCAGGGGGCCCCCAGCATTTT.

This clone was counted once. For the CDR3, the DNA is TGTGCCAGCAGTTTAAGTGGGACAGGGGGCTCTAGGAGCAATCAGCCCCAGCATTTT. As protein: CASSLSGTGGSRSNQPQHF. The chain uses TRBV27 and TRBJ1-5; 12 nucleotides align to TRBD1. CDR1 MNHEY and CDR2 SMNVEV come from the germline V gene (reference sequence). V shed 2 bases, J shed 1 base, and the junction held 9 bases outside the gene matches. The CDR3 sequence is 19 residues long.

The rearrangement joins TRBV5-4 to TRBJ2-5, with TRBD2 identical over 13 bases. Per the germline V gene, CDR1 is SGHNT and CDR2 is YYREEE (reference sequence). The trim removed 4 bases at V and 7 bases at J, leaving 7 bases unmatched. CDR3 size: 15 residues. The chain's CDR3 is CASSPGLAGEGTQYF. As DNA, the CDR3 is TGTGCCAGCAGCCCCGGACTAGCGGGAGAGGGGACCCAGTACTTC.

V gene TRBV5-1 combines with J gene TRBJ2-7; D may be TRBD2 (7 bases). Germline V gene data show CDR1 as SGHRS and CDR2 as YFSETQ. The CDR3 is 14 residues long. Deletions cut 4 bases from V and 3 bases from J, with 14 bases between. The CDR3 protein is CASSPSGGNYEQYF. Written as DNA, the CDR3 is TGCGCCAGCAGCCCTTCGGGGGGCAACTACGAGCAGTACTTC.

This chain connects TRBV5-6 to TRBJ2-5, with D tentatively TRBD2 (5 bases). CDR1 SGHDT and CDR2 YYEEEE come from the germline V gene. The germline V and J ends were trimmed by 4 bases and 9 bases, with 16 bases remaining between them. The CDR3 sequence is 13 residues long. The CDR3 bases are TGTGCCAGCAGCCCGGACTGGGAAGCTGCCCAGTACTTC. Amino acids: CASSPDWEAAQYF.

This clone was counted only a few times. This chain uses TRBV5-1 with TRBJ2-7, with D hard to call. With 2 bases removed from V and 4 bases from J, the gap between germline ends came to 10 bases. Germline-derived CDR1 and CDR2 are SGHRS and YFSETQ. The CDR3 runs 13 residues. The CDR3 sequence is CASSLVPGYEQYF. The CDR3 coding sequence is TGCGCCAGCAGCTTAGTGCCGGGTTACGAGCAGTACTTC.

The chain couples TRBV4-1 to TRBJ2-1, with TRBD2 matching 13 bases. Germline assignment: CDR1 MGHRA and CDR2 YSYEKL. After removal of 4 bases from V and 1 base from J, the junction contained 13 bases not matched to a gene. The CDR3 contains 20 residues. The CDR3 coding sequence is TGCGCCAGCAGCCGACAACCCACTAGCGGGAGGGCCCAATCCTACAATGAGCAGTTCTTC. It is translated as CASSRQPTSGRAQSYNEQFF.